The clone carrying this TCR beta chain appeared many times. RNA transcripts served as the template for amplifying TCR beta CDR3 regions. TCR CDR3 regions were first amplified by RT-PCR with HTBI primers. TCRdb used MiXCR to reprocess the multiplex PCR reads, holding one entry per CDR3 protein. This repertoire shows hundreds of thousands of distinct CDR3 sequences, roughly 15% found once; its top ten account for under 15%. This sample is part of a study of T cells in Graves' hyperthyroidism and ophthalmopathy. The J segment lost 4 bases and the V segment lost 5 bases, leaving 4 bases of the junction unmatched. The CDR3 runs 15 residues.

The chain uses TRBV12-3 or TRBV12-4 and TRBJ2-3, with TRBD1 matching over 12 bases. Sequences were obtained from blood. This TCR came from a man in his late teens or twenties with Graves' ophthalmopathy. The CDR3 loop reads CASSARDRGPDTQYF. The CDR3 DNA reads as TGTGCCAGCAGTGCCCGGGACAGGGGGCCAGATACGCAGTATTTT.